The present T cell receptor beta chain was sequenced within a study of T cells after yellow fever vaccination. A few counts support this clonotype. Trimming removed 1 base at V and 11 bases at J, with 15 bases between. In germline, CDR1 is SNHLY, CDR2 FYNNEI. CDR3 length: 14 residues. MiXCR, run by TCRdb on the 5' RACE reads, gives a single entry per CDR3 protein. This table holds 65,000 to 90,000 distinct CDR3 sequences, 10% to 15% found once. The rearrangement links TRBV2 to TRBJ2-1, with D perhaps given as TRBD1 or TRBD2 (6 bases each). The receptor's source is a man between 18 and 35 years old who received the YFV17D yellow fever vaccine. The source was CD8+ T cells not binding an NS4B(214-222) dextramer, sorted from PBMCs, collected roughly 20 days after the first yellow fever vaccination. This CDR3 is CASSEVVGGWQQFF. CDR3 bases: TGTGCCAGCAGTGAAGTTGTAGGGGGGTGGCAGCAGTTCTTC.